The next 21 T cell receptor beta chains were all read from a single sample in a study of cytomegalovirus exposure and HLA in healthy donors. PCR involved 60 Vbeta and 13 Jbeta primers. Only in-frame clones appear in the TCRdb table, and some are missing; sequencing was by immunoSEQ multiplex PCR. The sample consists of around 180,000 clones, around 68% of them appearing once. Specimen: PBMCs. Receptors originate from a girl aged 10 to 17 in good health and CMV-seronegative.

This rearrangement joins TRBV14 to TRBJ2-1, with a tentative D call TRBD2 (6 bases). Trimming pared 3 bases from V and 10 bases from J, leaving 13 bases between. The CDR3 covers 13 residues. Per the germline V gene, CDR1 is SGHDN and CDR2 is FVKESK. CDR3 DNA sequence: TGTGCCAGCAGCCAGCGCGGGGTGCCGGAGCAGTTCTTC. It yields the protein CASSQRGVPEQFF.

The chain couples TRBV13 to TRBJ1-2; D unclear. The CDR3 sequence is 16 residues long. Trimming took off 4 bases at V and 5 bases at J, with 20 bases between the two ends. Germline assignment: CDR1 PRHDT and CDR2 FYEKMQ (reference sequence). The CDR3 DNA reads TGTGCCAGCAGCTCCCAGGTTCGGAGCGGTGGGTATGGCTACACCTTC. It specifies CASSSQVRSGGYGYTF.

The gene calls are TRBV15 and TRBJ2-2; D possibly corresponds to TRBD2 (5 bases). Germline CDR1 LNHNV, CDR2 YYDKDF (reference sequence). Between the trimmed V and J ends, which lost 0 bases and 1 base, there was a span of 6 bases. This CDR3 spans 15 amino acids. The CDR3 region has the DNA TGTGCCACCAGCAGAGAACGGGGGAACACCGGGGAGCTGTTTTTT. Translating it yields CATSRERGNTGELFF.

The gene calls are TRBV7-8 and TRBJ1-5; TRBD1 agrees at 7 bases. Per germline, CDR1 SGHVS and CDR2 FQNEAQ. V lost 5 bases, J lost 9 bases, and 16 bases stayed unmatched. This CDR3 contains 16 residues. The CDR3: CASSQQGSIREAPQHF. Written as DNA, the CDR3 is TGTGCCAGCAGCCAACAGGGGTCAATACGCGAAGCGCCCCAGCATTTT.

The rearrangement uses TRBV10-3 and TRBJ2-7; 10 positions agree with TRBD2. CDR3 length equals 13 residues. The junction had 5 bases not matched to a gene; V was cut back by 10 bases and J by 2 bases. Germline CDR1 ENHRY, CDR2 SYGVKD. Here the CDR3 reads CATGLAVTYEQYF. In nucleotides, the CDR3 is TGTGCCACAGGACTAGCGGTAACCTACGAGCAGTACTTC.

CDR3 DNA sequence: TGTGCCAGTAGTCAGGGGAGGGAACAGCCCCAGCATTTT. Amino acid sequence: CASSQGREQPQHF. The rearrangement joins TRBV19 to TRBJ1-5; possible D gene TRBD1, 6 bases. V was shortened by 5 bases and J by 7 bases, with 12 bases between the two germline ends. Germline-derived CDR1 and CDR2 are LNHDA and SQIVND (reference sequence). The CDR3 contains 13 residues.

The CDR3 protein is CASSQAPGRREDTQYF. The DNA of the CDR3 is TGCGCCAGCAGCCAAGCCCCCGGGAGGAGGGAAGATACGCAGTATTTT. The V and J genes are TRBV4-1 and TRBJ2-3; 7 bases fit TRBD2. The CDR3 sequence is 16 residues long. J was trimmed by 5 bases and V by 1 base; bases with no gene match: 9. The V gene's germline CDR1 is MGHRA and CDR2 YSYEKL.

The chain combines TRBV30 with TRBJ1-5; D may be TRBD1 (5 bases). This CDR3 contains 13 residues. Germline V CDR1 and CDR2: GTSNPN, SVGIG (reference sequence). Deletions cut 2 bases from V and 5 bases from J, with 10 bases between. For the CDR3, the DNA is TGTGCCTGGAGTAAGGGGAGGGATCAGCCCCAGCATTTT. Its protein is CAWSKGRDQPQHF.

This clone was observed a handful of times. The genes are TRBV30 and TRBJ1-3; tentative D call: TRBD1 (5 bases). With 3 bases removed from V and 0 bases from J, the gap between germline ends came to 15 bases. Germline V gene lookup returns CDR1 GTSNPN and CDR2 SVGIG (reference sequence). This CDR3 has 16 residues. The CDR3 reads CAWRMGGTSSGNTIYF. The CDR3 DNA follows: TGTGCCTGGAGGATGGGGGGGACTAGCTCTGGAAACACCATATATTTT.

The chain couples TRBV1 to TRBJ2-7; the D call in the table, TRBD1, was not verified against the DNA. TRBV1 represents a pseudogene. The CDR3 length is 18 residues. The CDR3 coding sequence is TGCACCAGCAGCCAAGAGGAGATAAGGGACAGGAGTTCCTACGAGCAGTACTTC. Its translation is CTSSQEEIRDRSSYEQYF.

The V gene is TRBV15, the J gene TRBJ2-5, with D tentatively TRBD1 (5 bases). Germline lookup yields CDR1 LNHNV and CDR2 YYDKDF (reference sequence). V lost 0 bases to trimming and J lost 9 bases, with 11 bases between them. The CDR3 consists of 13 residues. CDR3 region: CATSRDREGAQYF. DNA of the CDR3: TGTGCCACCAGCAGAGATCGTGAAGGGGCCCAGTACTTC.

The CDR3 DNA sequence: TGTGCCTGGAGTCAAGGCCGGACAGGGTACGAGCAGTACTTC. Its translation: CAWSQGRTGYEQYF. The genes are TRBV30 and TRBJ2-7, with 8 bases identical to TRBD1. CDR1 is GTSNPN and CDR2 is SVGIG in the germline V gene (reference sequence). The CDR3 is 14 amino acids. The V segment lost 2 bases and the J segment 4 bases; nucleotides outside the gene matches: 7. The full variable domain, completed using reference TRBV30 and TRBJ2-7, is SQTIHQWPATLVQPVGSPLSLECTVEGTSNPNLYWYRQAAGRGLQLLFYSVGIGQISSEVPQNLSASRPQDRQFILSSKKLLLSDSGFYLCAWSQGRTGYEQYFGPGTRLTVT.

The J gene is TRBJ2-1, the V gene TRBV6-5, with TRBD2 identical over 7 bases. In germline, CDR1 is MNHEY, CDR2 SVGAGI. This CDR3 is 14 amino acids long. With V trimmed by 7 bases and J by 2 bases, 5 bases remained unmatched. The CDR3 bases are TGTGCCAGCACTCAACGGGGGGCCTACAATGAGCAGTTCTTC. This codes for CASTQRGAYNEQFF.

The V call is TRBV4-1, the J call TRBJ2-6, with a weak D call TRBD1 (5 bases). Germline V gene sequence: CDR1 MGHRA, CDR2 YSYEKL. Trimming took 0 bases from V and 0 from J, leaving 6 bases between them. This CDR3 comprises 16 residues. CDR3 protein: CASSQEQDSGANVLTF. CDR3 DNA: TGCGCCAGCAGCCAAGAACAGGACTCTGGGGCCAACGTCCTGACTTTC.

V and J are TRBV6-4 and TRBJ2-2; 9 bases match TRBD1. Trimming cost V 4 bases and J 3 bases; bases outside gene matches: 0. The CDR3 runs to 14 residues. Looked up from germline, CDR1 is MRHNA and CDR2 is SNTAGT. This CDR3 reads CASSGTGDTGELFF. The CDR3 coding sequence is TGTGCCAGCAGTGGGACAGGGGACACCGGGGAGCTGTTTTTT.

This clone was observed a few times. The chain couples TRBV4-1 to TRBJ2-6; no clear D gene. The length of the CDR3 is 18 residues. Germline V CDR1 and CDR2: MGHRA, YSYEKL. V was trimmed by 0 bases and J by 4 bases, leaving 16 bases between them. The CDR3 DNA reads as TGCGCCAGCAGCCAAGATTTGTCAGTCAGGATGGGGGCCAACGTCCTGACTTTC. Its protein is CASSQDLSVRMGANVLTF.

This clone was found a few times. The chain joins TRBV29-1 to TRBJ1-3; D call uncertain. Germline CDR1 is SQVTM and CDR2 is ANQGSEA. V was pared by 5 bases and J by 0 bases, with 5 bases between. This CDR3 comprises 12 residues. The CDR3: CSVSGSGNTIYF. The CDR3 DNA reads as TGCAGCGTTTCGGGCTCTGGAAACACCATATATTTT.

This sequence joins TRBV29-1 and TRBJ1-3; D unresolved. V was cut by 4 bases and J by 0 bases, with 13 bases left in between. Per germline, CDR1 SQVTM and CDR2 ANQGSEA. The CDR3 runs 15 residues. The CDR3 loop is CSVAGKFPSGNTIYF. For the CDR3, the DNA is TGCAGCGTTGCGGGAAAGTTCCCCTCTGGAAACACCATATATTTT.

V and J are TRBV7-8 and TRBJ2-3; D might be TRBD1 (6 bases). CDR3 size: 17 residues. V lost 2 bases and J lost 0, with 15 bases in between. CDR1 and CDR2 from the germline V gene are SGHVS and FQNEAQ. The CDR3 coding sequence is TGTGCCAGCAGCTTAAACCTCGACAGGTCCAGCACAGATACGCAGTATTTT. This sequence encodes CASSLNLDRSSTDTQYF. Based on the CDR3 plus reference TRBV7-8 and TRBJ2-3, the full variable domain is GAGVSQSPRYKVAKRGQDVALRCDPISGHVSLFWYQQALGQGPEFLTYFQNEAQLDKSGLPSDRFFAERPEGSVSTLKIQRTQQEDSAVYLCASSLNLDRSSTDTQYFGPGTRLTVL.

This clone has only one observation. The CDR3 DNA reads as TGTGCCAGCAGTTTATACAGGGTGGGCAATCAGCCCCAGCATTTT. Residues: CASSLYRVGNQPQHF. The J gene is TRBJ1-5, the V gene TRBV27, with D possibly being TRBD1 (6 bases). CDR1 is MNHEY, CDR2 SMNVEV, per germline (reference sequence). There are 15 residues in the CDR3. V lost 1 base and J lost 2, with 9 bases in between.

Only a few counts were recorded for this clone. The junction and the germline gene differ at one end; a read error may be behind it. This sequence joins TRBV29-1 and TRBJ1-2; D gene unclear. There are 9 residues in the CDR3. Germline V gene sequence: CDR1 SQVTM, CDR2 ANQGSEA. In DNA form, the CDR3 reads TGCAGCGTTGGTCCGAGCGCCGCCTTC. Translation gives CSVGPSAAF.